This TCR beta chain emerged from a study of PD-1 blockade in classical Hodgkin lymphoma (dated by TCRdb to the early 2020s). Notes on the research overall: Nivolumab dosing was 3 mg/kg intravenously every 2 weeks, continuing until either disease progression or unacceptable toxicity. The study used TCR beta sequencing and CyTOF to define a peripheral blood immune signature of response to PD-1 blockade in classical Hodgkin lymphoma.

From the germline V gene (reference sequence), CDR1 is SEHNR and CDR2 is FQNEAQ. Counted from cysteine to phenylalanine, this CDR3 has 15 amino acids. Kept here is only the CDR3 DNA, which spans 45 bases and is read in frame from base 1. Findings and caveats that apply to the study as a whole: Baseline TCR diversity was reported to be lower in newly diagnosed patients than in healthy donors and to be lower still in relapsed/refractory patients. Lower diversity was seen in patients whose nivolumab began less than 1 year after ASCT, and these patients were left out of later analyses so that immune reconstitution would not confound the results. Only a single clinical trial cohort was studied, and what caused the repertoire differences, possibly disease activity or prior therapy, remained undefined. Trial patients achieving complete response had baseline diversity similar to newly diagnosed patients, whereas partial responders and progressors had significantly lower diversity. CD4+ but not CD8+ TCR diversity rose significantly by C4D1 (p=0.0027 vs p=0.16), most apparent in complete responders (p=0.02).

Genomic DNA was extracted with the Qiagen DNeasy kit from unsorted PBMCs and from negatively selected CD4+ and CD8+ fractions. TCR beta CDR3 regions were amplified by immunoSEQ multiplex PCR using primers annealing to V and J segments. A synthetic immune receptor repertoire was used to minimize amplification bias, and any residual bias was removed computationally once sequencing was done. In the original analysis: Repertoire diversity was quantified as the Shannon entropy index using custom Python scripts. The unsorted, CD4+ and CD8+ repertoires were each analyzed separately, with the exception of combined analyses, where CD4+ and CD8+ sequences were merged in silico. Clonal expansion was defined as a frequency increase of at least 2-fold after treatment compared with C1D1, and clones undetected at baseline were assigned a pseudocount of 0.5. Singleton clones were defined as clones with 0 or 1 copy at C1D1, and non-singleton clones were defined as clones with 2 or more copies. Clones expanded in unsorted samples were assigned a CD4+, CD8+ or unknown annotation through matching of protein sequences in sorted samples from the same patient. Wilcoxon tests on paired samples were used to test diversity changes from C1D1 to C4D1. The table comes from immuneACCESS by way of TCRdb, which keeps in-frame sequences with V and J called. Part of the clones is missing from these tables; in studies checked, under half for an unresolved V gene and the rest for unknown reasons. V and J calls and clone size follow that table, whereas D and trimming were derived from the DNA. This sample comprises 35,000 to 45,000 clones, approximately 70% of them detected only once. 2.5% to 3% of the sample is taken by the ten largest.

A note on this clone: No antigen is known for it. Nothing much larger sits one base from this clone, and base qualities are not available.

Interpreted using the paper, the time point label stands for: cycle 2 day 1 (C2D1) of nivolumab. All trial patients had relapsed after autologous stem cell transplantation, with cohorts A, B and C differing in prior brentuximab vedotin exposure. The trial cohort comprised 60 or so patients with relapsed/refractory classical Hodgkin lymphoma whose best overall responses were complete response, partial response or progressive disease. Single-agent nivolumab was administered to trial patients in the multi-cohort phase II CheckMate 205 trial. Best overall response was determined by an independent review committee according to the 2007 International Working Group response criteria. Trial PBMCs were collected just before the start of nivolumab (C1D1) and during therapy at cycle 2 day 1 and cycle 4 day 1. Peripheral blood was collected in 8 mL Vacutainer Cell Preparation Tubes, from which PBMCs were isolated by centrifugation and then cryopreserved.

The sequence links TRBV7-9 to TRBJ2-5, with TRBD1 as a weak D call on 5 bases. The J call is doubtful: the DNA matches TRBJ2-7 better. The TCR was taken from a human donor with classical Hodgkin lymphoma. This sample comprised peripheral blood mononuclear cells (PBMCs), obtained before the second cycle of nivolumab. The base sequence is TGTGCCAGCAGCCCCCGGTACGACAGCGACTACGAGCAGTACTTC. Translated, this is CASSPRYDSDYEQYF.